The clone carrying this TCR beta chain was observed many times. As yet, its antigen is unknown. MiXCR was run by TCRdb on the multiplex PCR reads, yielding one entry per CDR3 protein. The sample carries about 13,000 distinct CDR3 sequences, roughly 60% recorded once. These data belong to a study of breast tumors, draining lymph nodes, adjacent tissues. Germline assignment: CDR1 MNHEY and CDR2 SMNVEV (reference sequence). Trimming removed 6 bases from V and 8 bases from J, with 17 bases in between. This CDR3 region has 14 residues. General study findings and limits: Compared with lymph nodes, tumors were less diverse; compared with nontumor tissue, more. That most tumor T cells come from lymph nodes remained unproven. Luminal-like breast cancer showed significantly higher tumor–nontumor repertoire similarity than basal-like.

The J gene is TRBJ2-1, the V gene TRBV27; possibly TRBD1 for D (6 bases). The material sequenced was tumor-adjacent breast tissue. This TCR was recovered from a female donor with breast cancer. Some clones in this sample may be carry-over from other donors' samples. CDR3 in amino acids: CASRESGVGDEQFF. In DNA, the CDR3 is TGTGCCAGCAGGGAGTCAGGGGTTGGGGATGAGCAGTTCTTC.